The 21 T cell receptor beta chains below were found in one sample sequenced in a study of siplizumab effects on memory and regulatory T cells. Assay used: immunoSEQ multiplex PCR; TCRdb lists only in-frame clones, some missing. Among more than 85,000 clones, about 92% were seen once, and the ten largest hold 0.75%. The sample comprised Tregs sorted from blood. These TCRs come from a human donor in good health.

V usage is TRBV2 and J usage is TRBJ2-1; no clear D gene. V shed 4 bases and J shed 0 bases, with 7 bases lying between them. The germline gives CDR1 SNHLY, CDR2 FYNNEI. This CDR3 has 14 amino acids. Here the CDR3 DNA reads TGTGCCAGCAGTGGACTGAACTCCTACAATGAGCAGTTCTTC. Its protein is CASSGLNSYNEQFF.

CDR3 sequence reads: CASSPRSANQPQHF. The DNA for the CDR3 is TGTGCCAGCAGTCCTCGCTCAGCCAATCAGCCCCAGCATTTT. The V call is TRBV6-6, the J call TRBJ1-5; D unresolved. The CDR3 extends over 14 amino acids. Trimming pared 5 bases from V and 3 bases from J, leaving 11 bases between. CDR1 and CDR2 (germline): MNHNY, SVGAGI (reference sequence).

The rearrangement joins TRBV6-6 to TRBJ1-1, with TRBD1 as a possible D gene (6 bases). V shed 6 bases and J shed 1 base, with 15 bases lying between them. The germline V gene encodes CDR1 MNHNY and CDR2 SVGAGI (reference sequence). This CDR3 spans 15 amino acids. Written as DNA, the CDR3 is TGTGCCAGCAGAACCCCGGGACATGGGAACACTGAAGCTTTCTTT. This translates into CASRTPGHGNTEAFF.

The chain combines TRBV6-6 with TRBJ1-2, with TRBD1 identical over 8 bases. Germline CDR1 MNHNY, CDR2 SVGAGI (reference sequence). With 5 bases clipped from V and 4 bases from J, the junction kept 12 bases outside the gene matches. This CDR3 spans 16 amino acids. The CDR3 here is CASSQGLGTGRYGYTF. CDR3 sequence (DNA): TGTGCCAGCAGTCAGGGACTAGGGACAGGCCGCTATGGCTACACCTTC.

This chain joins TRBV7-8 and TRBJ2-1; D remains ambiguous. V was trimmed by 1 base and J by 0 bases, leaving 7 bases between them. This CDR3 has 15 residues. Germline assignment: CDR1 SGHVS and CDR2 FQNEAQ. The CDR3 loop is CASSLEASSYNEQFF. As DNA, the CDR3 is TGTGCCAGCAGCTTAGAGGCCTCCTCCTACAATGAGCAGTTCTTC.

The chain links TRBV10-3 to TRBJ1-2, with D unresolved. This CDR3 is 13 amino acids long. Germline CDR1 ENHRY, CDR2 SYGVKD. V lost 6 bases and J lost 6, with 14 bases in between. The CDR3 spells CAIRSVSVNGYTF. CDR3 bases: TGTGCCATCAGATCGGTGAGCGTGAATGGCTACACCTTC.

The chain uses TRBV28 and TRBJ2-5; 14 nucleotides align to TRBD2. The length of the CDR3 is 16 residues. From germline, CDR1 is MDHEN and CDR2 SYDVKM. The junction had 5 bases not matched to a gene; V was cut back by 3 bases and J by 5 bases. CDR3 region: CASSLSTSGGAETQYF. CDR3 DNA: TGTGCCAGCAGTTTGTCGACTAGCGGGGGGGCGGAGACCCAGTACTTC.

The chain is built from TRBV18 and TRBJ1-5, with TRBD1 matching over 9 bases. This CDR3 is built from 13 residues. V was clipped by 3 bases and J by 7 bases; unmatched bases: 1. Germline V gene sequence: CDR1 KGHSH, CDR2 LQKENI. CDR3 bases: TGTGCCAGCTCACCTGACAGGGGGCAGCCCCAGCATTTT. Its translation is CASSPDRGQPQHF. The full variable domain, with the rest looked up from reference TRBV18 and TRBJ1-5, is NAGVMQNPRHLVRRRGQEARLRCSPMKGHSHVYWYRQLPEEGLKFMVYLQKENIIDESGMPKERFSAEFPKEGPSILRIQQVVRGDSAAYFCASSPDRGQPQHFGDGTRLSIL.

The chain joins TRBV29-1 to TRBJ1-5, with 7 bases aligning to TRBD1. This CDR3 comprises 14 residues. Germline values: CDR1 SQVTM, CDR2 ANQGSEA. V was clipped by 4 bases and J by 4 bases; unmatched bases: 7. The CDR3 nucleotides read TGCAGCGTTGCCGGGACAGAGATAAATCAGCCCCAGCATTTT. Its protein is CSVAGTEINQPQHF.

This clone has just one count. The CDR3 sequence is CASRLQLQETQYF. In DNA, the CDR3 is TGCGCCAGCAGACTACAGCTCCAAGAGACCCAGTACTTC. The chain recombines TRBV5-1 with TRBJ2-5; D is ambiguous. Per germline, CDR1 SGHRS and CDR2 YFSETQ. Trimming removed 5 bases from V and 1 base from J, with 9 bases in between. This CDR3 region has 13 residues.

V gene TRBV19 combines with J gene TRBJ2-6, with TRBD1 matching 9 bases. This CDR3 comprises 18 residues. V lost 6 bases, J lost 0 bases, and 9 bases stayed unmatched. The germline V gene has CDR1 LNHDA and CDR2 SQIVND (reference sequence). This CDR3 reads CASRETGGQPSGANVLTF. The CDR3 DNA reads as TGTGCCAGTAGGGAGACAGGGGGACAACCCTCTGGGGCCAACGTCCTGACTTTC.

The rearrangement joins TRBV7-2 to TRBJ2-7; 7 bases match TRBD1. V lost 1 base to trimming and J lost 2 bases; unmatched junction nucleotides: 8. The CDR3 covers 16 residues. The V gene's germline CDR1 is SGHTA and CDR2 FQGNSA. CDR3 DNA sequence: TGTGCCAGCAGCTTAGGATCTTACAGGGGAACCTACGAGCAGTACTTC. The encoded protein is CASSLGSYRGTYEQYF.

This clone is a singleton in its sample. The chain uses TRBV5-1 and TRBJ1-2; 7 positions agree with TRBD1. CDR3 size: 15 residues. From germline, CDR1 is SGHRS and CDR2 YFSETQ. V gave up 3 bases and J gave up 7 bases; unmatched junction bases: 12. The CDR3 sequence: CASSYTSGTVGGYTF. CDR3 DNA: TGCGCCAGCAGCTATACCTCCGGGACAGTGGGTGGCTACACCTTC.

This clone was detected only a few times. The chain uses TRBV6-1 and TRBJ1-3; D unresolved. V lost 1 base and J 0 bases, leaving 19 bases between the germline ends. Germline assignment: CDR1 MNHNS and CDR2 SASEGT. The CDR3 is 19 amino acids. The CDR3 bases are TGTGCCAGCAGTGAAGAATACCCCCTCCTTCCCTACTCTGGAAACACCATATATTTT. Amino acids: CASSEEYPLLPYSGNTIYF.

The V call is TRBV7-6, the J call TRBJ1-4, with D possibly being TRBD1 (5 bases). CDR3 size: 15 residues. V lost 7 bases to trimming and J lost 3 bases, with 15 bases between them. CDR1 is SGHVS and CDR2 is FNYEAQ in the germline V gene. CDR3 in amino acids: CASNQGFKANEKLFF. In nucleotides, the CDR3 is TGTGCCAGCAACCAGGGCTTTAAGGCTAATGAAAAACTGTTTTTT.

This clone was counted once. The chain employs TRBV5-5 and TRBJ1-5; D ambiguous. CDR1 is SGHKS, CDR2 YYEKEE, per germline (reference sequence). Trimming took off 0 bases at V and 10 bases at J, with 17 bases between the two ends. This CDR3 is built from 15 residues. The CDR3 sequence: CASSLGRTTPEPQHF. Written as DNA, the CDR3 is TGTGCCAGCAGCTTGGGCAGGACCACCCCGGAACCCCAGCATTTT.

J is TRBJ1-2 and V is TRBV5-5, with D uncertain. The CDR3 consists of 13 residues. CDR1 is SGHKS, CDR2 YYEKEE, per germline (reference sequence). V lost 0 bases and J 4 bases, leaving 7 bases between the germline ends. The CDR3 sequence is CASSLVGPYGYTF. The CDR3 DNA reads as TGTGCCAGCAGCTTGGTAGGCCCCTATGGCTACACCTTC.

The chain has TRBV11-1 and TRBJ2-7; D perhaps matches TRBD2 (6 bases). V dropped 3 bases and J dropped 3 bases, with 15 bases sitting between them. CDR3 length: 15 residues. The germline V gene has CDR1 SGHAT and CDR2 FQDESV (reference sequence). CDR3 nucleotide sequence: TGTGCCAGCAGCTTTACCGGGACTGGTTACTACGAGCAGTACTTC. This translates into CASSFTGTGYYEQYF.

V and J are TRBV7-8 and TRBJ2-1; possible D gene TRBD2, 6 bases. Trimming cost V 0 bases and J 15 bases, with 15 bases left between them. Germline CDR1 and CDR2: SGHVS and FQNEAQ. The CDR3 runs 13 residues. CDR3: CASSLALDGGTFF. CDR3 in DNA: TGTGCCAGCAGCTTAGCGTTAGACGGGGGTACGTTCTTC.

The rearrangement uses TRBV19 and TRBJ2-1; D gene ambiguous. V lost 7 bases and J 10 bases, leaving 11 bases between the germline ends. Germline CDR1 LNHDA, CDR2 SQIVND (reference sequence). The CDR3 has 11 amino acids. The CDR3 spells CASTLANEQFF. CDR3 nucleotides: TGTGCCAGTACCCTCGCTAACGAGCAGTTCTTC. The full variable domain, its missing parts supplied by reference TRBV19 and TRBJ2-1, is DGGITQSPKYLFRKEGQNVTLSCEQNLNHDAMYWYRQDPGQGLRLIYYSQIVNDFQKGDIAEGYSVSREKKESFPLTVTSAQKNPTAFYLCASTLANEQFFGPGTRLTVL.

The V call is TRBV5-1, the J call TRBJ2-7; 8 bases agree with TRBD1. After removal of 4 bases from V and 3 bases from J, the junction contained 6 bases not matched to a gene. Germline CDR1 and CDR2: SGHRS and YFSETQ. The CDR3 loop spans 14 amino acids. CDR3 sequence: CASSPGTGYYEQYF. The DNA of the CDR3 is TGCGCCAGCAGCCCTGGGACAGGTTACTACGAGCAGTACTTC.